Here is one T cell receptor beta chain with its context. Its antigen is unknown. These data come from a study of CD8 T cell repertoires and HIV-1 epitope variants. Study-wide background: Twenty-five autologous and known Gag and Nef epitope variant peptides each stimulated T cells separately. Epitopes were three Gag families plus Nef HW9 and YT9. 1M T cells were kept uncultured as a baseline.

Sequencing used immunoSEQ multiplex PCR; TCRdb keeps in-frame clones, though not all of them. The sample carries fewer than 7,000 clones, 50% to 70% recorded once. Germline CDR1 and CDR2: SGHDT and YYEEEE. This CDR3 is 12 amino acids long. Trimming pared 4 bases from V and 6 bases from J, leaving 11 bases between. The chain combines TRBV5-6 with TRBJ2-7; D is ambiguous. This clonotype was sampled from a male donor with HIV. Sequencing was done on a sample of cultured CD8+ T cells derived from PBMCs. CDR3 DNA: TGTGCCAGCAGCCTCCTATCAGGCGAGCAGTACTTC. Encoded protein: CASSLLSGEQYF.